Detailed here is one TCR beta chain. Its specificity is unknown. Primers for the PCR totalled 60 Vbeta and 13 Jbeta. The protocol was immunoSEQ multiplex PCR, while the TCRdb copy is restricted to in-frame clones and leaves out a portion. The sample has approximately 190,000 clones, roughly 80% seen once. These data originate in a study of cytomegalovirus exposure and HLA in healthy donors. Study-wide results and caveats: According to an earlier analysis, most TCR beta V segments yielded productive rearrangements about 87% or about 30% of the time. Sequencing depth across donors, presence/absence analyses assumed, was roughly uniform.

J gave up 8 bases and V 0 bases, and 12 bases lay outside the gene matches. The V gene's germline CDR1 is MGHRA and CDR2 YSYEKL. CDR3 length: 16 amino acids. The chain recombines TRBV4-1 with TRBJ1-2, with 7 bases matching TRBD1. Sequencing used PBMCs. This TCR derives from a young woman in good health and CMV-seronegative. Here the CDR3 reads CASSQDQGGQLFGYTF. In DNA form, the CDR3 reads TGCGCCAGCAGCCAAGATCAGGGGGGACAGTTGTTCGGCTACACCTTC.